This T cell receptor (beta chain) comes out of a study of cytomegalovirus exposure and HLA in healthy donors. Study conclusions and caveats: Information on immune exposure was restricted to one variable (CMV serostatus). Listed as cytomegalovirus-associated were over 150 TCR beta chains.

This clone was recorded only once. Its antigen remains unidentified. Though nominally healthy at sampling, donors likely had unrecorded immune exposures. Germline-derived CDR1 and CDR2 are SGDLS and YYNGEE. This CDR3 has 17 amino acids. Trimming pared 5 bases from V and 2 bases from J, leaving 20 bases between. The study ran its PCR with 60 Vbeta and 13 Jbeta primers. As processed by the authors: Some 80 million unique TCR beta chains, 8.5 million to 14 million shared, were counted in a later analysis. Measured with immunoSEQ multiplex PCR; TCRdb has only the in-frame clones, and not every one. V and J calls plus clone size are reproduced from that table; the DNA served to infer D and trimming. Of 170,000 or so clones listed, roughly four fifths are singletons.

This TCR derives from a middle-aged woman in good health and CMV-seronegative. V and J are TRBV9 and TRBJ1-3; D ambiguous. Sequenced sample: PBMCs. DNA of the CDR3: TGTGCCAGCAGTCGAAACCCCCTGGGAGGCGCTGGAAACACCATATATTTT. As protein: CASSRNPLGGAGNTIYF.